This T cell receptor (beta chain) was captured in a study of T-cell memory formation after mild COVID-19 (dated by TCRdb to about 2021). Study-level background: TCR sequence clusters from the two donors were found to be largely donor specific. Longitudinal TCRalpha and TCRbeta repertoire sequencing tracked T-cell clones expanding and contracting after mild COVID-19 in two donors. Two young, previously healthy adult volunteers, one female and one male, were included in the cohort.

TCRdb names Illumina NovaSeq 6000 as the instrument used. TCRalpha and TCRbeta cDNA libraries were constructed by 5'RACE with constant-segment primers, with sample barcodes and unique molecular identifiers being introduced. Trizol reagent was used to extract RNA from every sample. Libraries were amplified in two PCR steps, with a second sample barcode and Illumina TruSeq adapters added in the second step. Sequencing of libraries was performed on an Illumina NovaSeq with 2 x 150 bp paired-end reads. As for the authors' bioinformatics: Demultiplexing of reads and collapsing into UMI-guided consensus sequences were performed with migec v1.2.7. With mixcr v2.1.11, UMI consensuses were aligned to TRA and TRB V and J templates and assembled into clonotypes. A clonotype was counted as expanded or contracted only if both edgeR and NoisET called the change significant, with noise models trained on biological replicates. For edgeR calls, the thresholds were a false discovery rate-adjusted p below 0.01 and a log2 fold-change of 1. As an exploratory analysis of dynamics, PCA with hierarchical clustering was applied to max-normalized trajectories of the 1000 most abundant clonotypes. The CD4 or CD8 phenotype of responding clones was assigned using the separately sequenced CD4+ and CD8+ repertoires. The public sequencing data were trimmed at Q25 with fastp and processed into clonotypes with MiXCR by TCRdb, which kept only in-frame beta chains. Rows are combined by CDR3 protein, so each entry shows the most common genes and DNA. The V and J calls reflect TCRdb's pipeline rather than the authors' work. Counted in this sample were about 350,000 distinct CDR3 sequences; roughly 13% of them appeared once. Together, the top ten hold about 20% of the sample.

The paper as a whole reports these results and caveats: Clones that contracted from day 15 to 85 showed balanced CD4/CD8 phenotypes, whereas a second wave of clones that expanded from day 15 to 37 leaned towards CD4+. The study included only a couple of mild cases, and larger cohorts that include severe cases with pre-infection samples were judged to be necessary. SARS-CoV-2 specificity was not confirmed for the second-wave clones peaking on day 37. Contracting CD4+ clones appeared mostly in the CM and EM memory subsets, whereas CD8+ clones were enriched in EMRA. Some responding clones were found in pre-infection memory, which suggests that pre-existing cross-reactive memory T cells took part in the SARS-CoV-2 response.

This clonotype was observed many times. Which antigen it targets is not known. No clone much larger than this one lies a single base away; base qualities are absent. From its cysteine to its phenylalanine, the CDR3 spans 16 amino acids. Only the CDR3 portion is preserved as DNA: 48 bases, with reading frame beginning at the first base. V was cut back by 0 bases and J by 0 bases, leaving a gap of 10 bases between them. CDR1 and CDR2, per the germline V gene (reference sequence), are SEHNR and FQNEAQ. PBMCs were isolated by Ficoll-Paque density gradient centrifugation. Recombination connected TRBV7-9 to TRBJ2-3; the D segment cannot be called with confidence. Input material: PBMCs or a T cell subset sorted from them (not recorded which). The receptor was derived from a young man who had mild COVID-19 (a few samples of this study predate the infection). The sample titles of this study are shuffled in the database, so cell type and time point are left out; the donor was told from shared clones. The nucleotides are TGTGCCAGCAGCTTAGCGGAGACTTCTAGCACAGATACGCAGTATTTT. Translated, it gives CASSLAETSSTDTQYF.